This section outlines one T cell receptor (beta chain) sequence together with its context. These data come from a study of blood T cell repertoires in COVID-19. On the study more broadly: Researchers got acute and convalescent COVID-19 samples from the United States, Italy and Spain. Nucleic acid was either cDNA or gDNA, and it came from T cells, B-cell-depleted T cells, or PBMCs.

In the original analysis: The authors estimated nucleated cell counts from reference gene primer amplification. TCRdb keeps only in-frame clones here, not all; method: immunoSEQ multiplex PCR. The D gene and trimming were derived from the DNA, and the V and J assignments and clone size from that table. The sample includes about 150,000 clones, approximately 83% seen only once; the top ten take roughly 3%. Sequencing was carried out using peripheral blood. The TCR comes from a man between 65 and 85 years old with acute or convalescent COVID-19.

This CDR3 reads CASSGQIYEQYF. CDR3 bases: TGTGCCAGCAGTGGACAGATATACGAGCAGTACTTC. This chain uses TRBV6-2 or TRBV6-3 with TRBJ2-7, with D possibly being TRBD1 (6 bases). CDR1 is MNHEY and CDR2 is SVGEGT in the germline V gene. CDR3 length equals 12 residues. V lost 5 bases and J lost 4, with 9 bases in between.